Listed below are T cell receptor beta chains from one sample, sequenced in a study of blood T cell repertoires in COVID-19. Sequencing used immunoSEQ multiplex PCR; TCRdb keeps in-frame clones, though not all of them. This sample yields about 200,000 clones, of which around 85% are seen a single time; about 2.2% belongs to the top ten. Source material: peripheral blood. The receptor set was obtained from a woman between 45 and 60 years old with acute or convalescent COVID-19. Both conserved end residues are part of each CDR3. A D gene is named only where the DNA matches it firmly. A row's size may be missing; if present it is once, few, many or a size class.

TRBD2	TRBV7-8	TRBJ2-1	-	19	CASSLARLAGGSSYNEQFF	TGTGCCAGCAGCTTAGCAAGGCTAGCGGGGGGGAGCTCCTACAATGAGCAGTTCTTC
TRBD1	TRBV6-5	TRBJ1-2	-	14	CASSQDRANYGYTF	TGTGCCAGCAGTCAGGACAGGGCGAACTATGGCTACACCTTC
-	TRBV9	TRBJ2-2	-	15	CASSVGGRGTGELFF	TGTGCCAGCAGCGTAGGAGGGAGGGGGACCGGGGAGCTGTTTTTT
-	TRBV15	TRBJ2-2	-	15	CATTGRYANTGELFF	TGTGCCACCACCGGGAGATACGCGAACACCGGGGAGCTGTTTTTT
TRBD2	TRBV9	TRBJ2-3	-	14	CASSPRLALDTQYF	TGTGCCAGCAGCCCTCGACTAGCGTTGGATACGCAGTATTTT
TRBD1	TRBV30	TRBJ2-7	-	14	CAWSRGTGLYEQYF	TGTGCCTGGAGTCGGGGGACAGGCCTATACGAGCAGTACTTC
-	TRBV27	TRBJ1-4	-	18	CASRRTPRPGAGDEKLFF	TGTGCCAGCAGACGTACCCCTCGCCCAGGGGCCGGGGATGAAAAACTGTTTTTT
-	TRBV29-1	TRBJ2-1	-	11	CSVRPINEQFF	TGCAGCGTGCGGCCGATAAATGAGCAGTTCTTC
-	TRBV11-2	TRBJ2-7	once	11	CASKAGYEQYF	TGTGCCAGCAAGGCGGGCTACGAGCAGTACTTC
TRBD2	TRBV6-5	TRBJ2-7	-	16	CASSYSKLAGLNEQYF	TGTGCCAGCAGTTACTCGAAACTAGCGGGACTGAACGAGCAGTACTTC
-	TRBV5-4	TRBJ1-2	-	14	CASSSGLGLNGYTF	TGTGCCAGCAGCTCAGGACTGGGACTGAATGGCTACACCTTC
-	TRBV18	TRBJ1-1	-	13	CASSNARETEAFF	TGTGCCAGCTCCAACGCACGGGAAACTGAAGCTTTCTTT
TRBD1	TRBV11-2	TRBJ1-5	-	15	CASSLGTGISQPQHF	TGTGCCAGCAGCTTAGGGACAGGGATTAGCCAGCCCCAGCATTTT
-	TRBV29-1	TRBJ1-1	-	12	CSVGRQASEAFF	TGCAGCGTTGGGAGACAGGCTTCTGAAGCTTTCTTT
-	TRBV5-4	TRBJ1-2	-	13	CASSFAGGGGYTF	TGTGCCAGCAGCTTCGCAGGCGGGGGTGGCTACACCTTC
TRBD1	TRBV7-9	TRBJ2-5	once	16	CASNGDRDLHQETQYF	TGTGCCAGCAACGGGGACAGGGACCTACATCAAGAGACCCAGTACTTC
-	TRBV6-5	TRBJ1-2	-	13	CASYGGRNYGYTF	TGTGCCAGCTATGGGGGGAGAAACTATGGCTACACCTTC
-	TRBV6-2/TRBV6-3	TRBJ1-1	-	13	CASSPTGTLEAFF	TGTGCCAGCAGCCCCACCGGGACACTTGAAGCTTTCTTT
-	TRBV4-2	TRBJ1-2	-	16	CASSREQGGENYGYTF	TGTGCCAGCAGCCGAGAACAAGGAGGGGAAAACTATGGCTACACCTTC
TRBD2	TRBV4-3	TRBJ2-7	-	18	CASSQDFKLAGGWHEQYF	TGCGCCAGCAGCCAAGATTTTAAGCTAGCGGGAGGGTGGCACGAGCAGTACTTC
-	TRBV5-6	TRBJ2-5	-	14	CASSLSGKAETQYF	TGTGCCAGCAGCTTGTCGGGTAAAGCAGAGACCCAGTACTTC
-	TRBV27	TRBJ2-3	-	13	CASSFGATDTQYF	TGTGCCAGCAGTTTTGGGGCCACAGATACGCAGTATTTT
-	TRBV4-3	TRBJ2-7	-	16	CASSQGPIGAVYEQYF	TGCGCCAGCAGCCAAGGACCCATAGGGGCCGTCTACGAGCAGTACTTC
-	TRBV30	TRBJ1-1	-	14	CAWSDLPRDTEAFF	TGTGCCTGGAGTGATTTACCTCGGGACACTGAAGCTTTCTTT
TRBD1	TRBV6-2/TRBV6-3	TRBJ2-3	-	14	CASSVTGGTGTQYF	TGTGCCAGCAGTGTGACAGGGGGAACGGGTACGCAGTATTTT
TRBD2	TRBV4-2	TRBJ2-7	-	16	CASSQGSGGFGDEQYF	TGTGCCAGCAGCCAAGGGAGCGGGGGGTTCGGGGACGAGCAGTACTTC
-	TRBV9	TRBJ1-2	few	13	CASSVTQGHGYTF	TGTGCCAGCAGCGTTACACAGGGCCATGGCTACACCTTC
-	TRBV7-8	TRBJ1-2	once	13	CASSPSTNYGYTF	TGTGCCAGCAGCCCGAGTACTAACTATGGCTACACCTTC
-	TRBV3-1/TRBV3-2	TRBJ1-3	-	15	CASSQTGSAGNTIYF	TGTGCCAGCAGCCAAACAGGGAGCGCTGGAAACACCATATATTTT
-	TRBV4-3	TRBJ2-7	-	14	CASSQDEGSYEQYF	TGCGCCAGCAGCCAAGATGAGGGTTCCTACGAGCAGTACTTC
TRBD1	TRBV7-9	TRBJ2-5	-	16	CASSLGTGTGEETQYF	TGTGCCAGCAGCTTAGGAACCGGGACAGGGGAAGAGACCCAGTACTTC
TRBD1	TRBV14	TRBJ2-7	-	15	CASSQGTGGWYEQYF	TGTGCCAGCAGCCAGGGGACAGGGGGATGGTACGAGCAGTACTTC
TRBD2	TRBV12-5	TRBJ2-1	-	16	CASGPTSGPSYNEQFF	TGTGCTAGTGGGCCTACTAGCGGGCCCTCCTACAATGAGCAGTTCTTC
-	TRBV7-8	TRBJ1-1	-	13	CASGNAGNTEAFF	TGTGCCAGCGGCAATGCGGGGAACACTGAAGCTTTCTTT
-	TRBV15	TRBJ2-1	-	15	CATSGTRLDYNEQFF	TGTGCCACCAGCGGGACACGACTTGACTACAATGAGCAGTTCTTC
-	TRBV5-1	TRBJ2-7	-	18	CASSLDRGNSGVSYEQYF	TGCGCCAGCAGCTTGGACAGGGGTAATAGCGGAGTCTCCTACGAGCAGTACTTC
-	TRBV24-1	TRBJ2-3	-	15	CATSDPLAVSGTQYF	TGTGCCACCAGTGACCCCCTAGCAGTGTCGGGTACGCAGTATTTT
TRBD2	TRBV11-3	TRBJ2-1	few	15	CASTYSGGQYNEQFF	TGTGCCAGCACCTATAGCGGGGGCCAATACAATGAGCAGTTCTTC
-	TRBV9	TRBJ2-5	-	15	CASSPSGGTGETQYF	TGTGCCAGCAGCCCAAGTGGGGGGACGGGAGAGACCCAGTACTTC
TRBD1	TRBV11-2	TRBJ2-3	-	11	CASSLRDSLHF	TGTGCCAGCAGCTTACGGGACAGCCTGCATTTT
-	TRBV6-5	TRBJ1-1	-	16	CASSYSLGGAGTEAFF	TGTGCCAGCAGTTATTCCCTCGGGGGGGCGGGCACTGAAGCTTTCTTT
TRBD2	TRBV28	TRBJ2-3	few	12	CASSLTSGLGYF	TGTGCCAGCAGCTTGACTAGCGGCCTTGGGTATTTT
TRBD2	TRBV15	TRBJ2-1	-	15	CATSRGLASYNEQFF	TGTGCCACCAGCCGAGGACTAGCCTCCTACAATGAGCAGTTCTTC
-	TRBV4-3	TRBJ1-6	-	13	CASSQDARKPLHF	TGCGCCAGCAGCCAAGACGCCAGGAAACCCCTCCACTTT
TRBD1	TRBV6-1	TRBJ1-6	-	17	CASSEGPIEQGQSPLHF	TGTGCCAGCAGTGAAGGTCCTATCGAACAGGGACAGTCACCCCTCCACTTT
-	TRBV15	TRBJ2-7	-	13	CATSRDKGYEQYF	TGTGCCACCAGCAGAGATAAGGGGTACGAGCAGTACTTC
-	TRBV10-3	TRBJ2-3	-	14	CAIYRGASTDTQYF	TGTGCCATTTACCGGGGAGCTAGCACAGATACGCAGTATTTT